These 20 T cell receptor beta chains were sequenced from one sample in a study of T cell responses to AZD1222 COVID-19 vaccine. Clones were sequenced by immunoSEQ multiplex PCR, and TCRdb holds only the in-frame ones, with some missing. The data show over 90,000 clones, roughly nine tenths seen once. The source was peripheral blood, collected on day 0 of AZD1222 vaccination. The receptors originated from an adult in good health.

The gene calls are TRBV9 and TRBJ2-5, with 9 bases that match TRBD2. Germline CDR1 SGDLS, CDR2 YYNGEE. The CDR3 sequence is 14 residues long. V dropped 3 bases and J dropped 4; count of bases not matched to a gene: 4. CDR3 sequence reads: CASSGAGGRETQYF. Here the CDR3 DNA reads TGTGCCAGCAGCGGCGCGGGAGGGCGAGAGACCCAGTACTTC.

V and J are TRBV4-3 and TRBJ1-4; no clear D. Deletions cut 2 bases from V and 0 bases from J, with 10 bases between. CDR1 and CDR2 from the germline V gene are LGHNA and YSLEER. This CDR3 has 16 amino acids. The CDR3: CASSQSQASTNEKLFF. In nucleotides, the CDR3 is TGCGCCAGCAGCCAAAGTCAGGCATCAACTAATGAAAAACTGTTTTTT.

This clone was detected only once. CDR3 sequence reads: CASSLVGATNEKLFF. The CDR3 nucleotides read TGCGCCAGCAGCTTGGTAGGCGCAACTAATGAAAAACTGTTTTTT. The chain carries TRBV5-1 and TRBJ1-4, with unresolved D. CDR1 and CDR2 from the germline V gene are SGHRS and YFSETQ. The CDR3 spans 15 residues. Trimming left V 0 bases short and J 0 bases short, with 6 bases between.

This clone has just a few counts. Other nucleotide sequences in the sample specify the same CDR3. The rearrangement links TRBV4-2 to TRBJ1-3; D gene ambiguous. The CDR3 covers 15 residues. Germline CDR1 and CDR2: LGHNA and YNFKEQ. V was cut by 3 bases and J by 0 bases, with 9 bases left in between. The CDR3 loop reads CASSQTLSSGNTIYF. In DNA form, the CDR3 reads TGTGCCAGCAGCCAGACGCTTAGCTCTGGAAACACCATATATTTT.

As concerns this clone: Other DNA sequences in this sample translate to the same CDR3. The V and J genes are TRBV28 and TRBJ1-3; D remains ambiguous. Germline V gene data show CDR1 as MDHEN and CDR2 as SYDVKM. This CDR3 region has 14 residues. V gave up 4 bases and J gave up 0 bases, with 7 bases separating them. The CDR3 bases are TGTGCCAGCAGTTCACGGAACTCTGGAAACACCATATATTTT. As protein: CASSSRNSGNTIYF.

The chain recombines TRBV28 with TRBJ1-5, with D perhaps matching TRBD1 (5 bases). Germline values: CDR1 MDHEN, CDR2 SYDVKM. The germline V and J ends were trimmed by 7 bases and 7 bases, with 17 bases remaining between them. The CDR3 length is 14 residues. CDR3 amino acids: CASTLPGVRQPQHF. CDR3 bases: TGTGCCAGCACTCTCCCGGGGGTACGCCAGCCCCAGCATTTT.

The chain carries TRBV19 and TRBJ1-1, with D perhaps TRBD1 (6 bases). CDR3 size: 17 residues. V gave up 5 bases and J gave up 1 base, with 20 bases separating them. CDR1 LNHDA and CDR2 SQIVND come from the germline V gene (reference sequence). CDR3 DNA: TGTGCCAGTAGTTTGGGTGGGGGATCAGGGGCGAACACTGAAGCTTTCTTT. It encodes CASSLGGGSGANTEAFF.

The rearrangement uses TRBV10-3 and TRBJ2-2; 7 nucleotides line up with TRBD1. Germline CDR1 and CDR2: ENHRY and SYGVKD. The CDR3 length is 15 residues. The V segment lost 0 bases and the J segment 6 bases; nucleotides outside the gene matches: 4. The CDR3 reads CAISESRQGAGELFF. CDR3 nucleotides: TGTGCCATCAGTGAGTCTCGGCAGGGGGCCGGGGAGCTGTTTTTT.

The chain employs TRBV19 and TRBJ2-2; D is perhaps TRBD2 (5 bases). V was trimmed by 3 bases and J by 4 bases, leaving 15 bases between them. The CDR3 is 16 residues long. CDR1 is LNHDA, CDR2 SQIVND, per germline (reference sequence). The CDR3 here is CASSIRGGSSTGELFF. The DNA of the CDR3 is TGTGCCAGTAGTATTCGTGGCGGGTCGAGCACCGGGGAGCTGTTTTTT.

This chain joins TRBV6-2 or TRBV6-3 and TRBJ1-2, with 7 bases that match TRBD1. The germline V gene encodes CDR1 MNHEY and CDR2 SVGEGT. The trim removed 5 bases at V and 1 base at J, leaving 4 bases unmatched. There are 14 residues in the CDR3. Here the CDR3 DNA reads TGTGCCAGCAGTCGGGACAGTATTAACTATGGCTACACCTTC. Translation gives CASSRDSINYGYTF.

The rearrangement joins TRBV19 to TRBJ1-1; the D gene is possibly TRBD1 (6 bases). CDR3 size: 15 residues. Trimming took off 5 bases at V and 6 bases at J, with 19 bases between the two ends. The germline V gene encodes CDR1 LNHDA and CDR2 SQIVND (reference sequence). CDR3 nucleotide sequence: TGTGCCAGTAGTTCTAACAGGGACGGGCGCCCTGAAGCTTTCTTT. Encoded protein: CASSSNRDGRPEAFF.

The rearrangement links TRBV18 to TRBJ1-4, with TRBD1 identical over 8 bases. This CDR3 is built from 15 residues. Germline loops: CDR1 KGHSH, CDR2 LQKENI. The J segment lost 8 bases and the V segment lost 4 bases, leaving 9 bases of the junction unmatched. This CDR3 reads CASSQPTGGGEKLFF. The CDR3 DNA is TGTGCCAGCTCACAACCCACAGGGGGGGGCGAAAAACTGTTTTTT. The whole variable domain, filled in from reference TRBV18 and TRBJ1-4, reads NAGVMQNPRHLVRRRGQEARLRCSPMKGHSHVYWYRQLPEEGLKFMVYLQKENIIDESGMPKERFSAEFPKEGPSILRIQQVVRGDSAAYFCASSQPTGGGEKLFFGSGTQLSVL.

The chain has TRBV6-2 or TRBV6-3 and TRBJ2-1; 8 bases align to TRBD1. CDR1 and CDR2 (germline): MNHEY, SVGEGT. This CDR3 is 16 amino acids long. The V gene end was trimmed by 6 bases and the J gene end by 0 bases; junction bases not matched to a gene: 7. The CDR3 here is CASSPLDRGSYNEQFF. CDR3 coding DNA: TGTGCCAGCAGCCCTCTCGACAGGGGCTCCTACAATGAGCAGTTCTTC.

The chain uses TRBV7-8 and TRBJ1-2; 7 bases are shared with TRBD1. This CDR3 has 16 amino acids. V lost 2 bases, J lost 5 bases, and 11 bases stayed unmatched. Germline V CDR1 and CDR2: SGHVS, FQNEAQ. The CDR3 nucleotides are TGTGCCAGCAGCTTAAGAGCAACAGGGGTATCGTATGGCTACACCTTC. Its protein product is CASSLRATGVSYGYTF.

The V gene is TRBV29-1, the J gene TRBJ1-2; perhaps TRBD1 as D (5 bases). The germline V and J ends were trimmed by 6 bases and 1 base, with 15 bases remaining between them. The length of the CDR3 is 14 residues. The germline V gene encodes CDR1 SQVTM and CDR2 ANQGSEA. CDR3 nucleotides: TGCAGCGTCCAGACGGGGGACCTTAACTATGGCTACACCTTC. As protein: CSVQTGDLNYGYTF.

The rearrangement links TRBV18 to TRBJ2-2; D is undetermined. With 5 bases removed from V and 4 bases from J, the gap between germline ends came to 2 bases. Germline V lookup: CDR1 KGHSH, CDR2 LQKENI. The CDR3 runs 11 residues. The CDR3 bases are TGTGCCAGCTCAACCACCGGGGAGCTGTTTTTT. Amino acid sequence: CASSTTGELFF.

V gene TRBV28 combines with J gene TRBJ2-3, with TRBD1 as a possible D gene (6 bases). Germline CDR1 is MDHEN and CDR2 is SYDVKM. Trimming took off 1 base at V and 3 bases at J, with 17 bases between the two ends. The CDR3 consists of 17 residues. CDR3 sequence: CASSLSLLGHQTDTQYF. The CDR3 DNA follows: TGTGCCAGCAGTTTATCACTATTGGGACACCAAACAGATACGCAGTATTTT.

This clone turned up a few times. V gene TRBV18 combines with J gene TRBJ2-7; D perhaps matches TRBD2 (6 bases). V lost 3 bases, J lost 5 bases, and 8 bases lay in between. The CDR3 runs 12 residues. Per germline, CDR1 KGHSH and CDR2 LQKENI. The CDR3 here is CASSPGGDEQYF. The CDR3 DNA reads as TGTGCCAGCTCACCGGGGGGAGACGAGCAGTACTTC.

V gene TRBV5-6 combines with J gene TRBJ1-3; D unclear. There are 16 residues in the CDR3. Germline V gene data show CDR1 as SGHDT and CDR2 as YYEEEE. V dropped 1 base and J dropped 2 bases, with 13 bases sitting between them. The CDR3 spells CASSLSGLATGNTIYF. The CDR3, as DNA: TGTGCCAGCAGCTTGAGCGGACTAGCCACTGGAAACACCATATATTTT.

This clone was counted between two and nine times. The V call is TRBV7-6, the J call TRBJ2-7; D ambiguous. The CDR3 totals 13 residues. V gave up 0 bases and J gave up 1 base, with 4 bases separating them. Germline V gene data show CDR1 as SGHVS and CDR2 as FNYEAQ. The CDR3, as DNA: TGTGCCAGCAGCTTAGCAGCATCCTACGAGCAGTACTTC. Protein sequence: CASSLAASYEQYF. Looking up the rest from reference TRBV7-6 and TRBJ2-7 gives the full variable domain: GAGVSQSPRYKVTKRGQDVALRCDPISGHVSLYWYRQALGQGPEFLTYFNYEAQQDKSGLPNDRFSAERPEGSISTLTIQRTEQRDSAMYRCASSLAASYEQYFGPGTRLTVT.